This T cell receptor beta chain originates from a study of blood T cell repertoires in COVID-19. Study-wide background: COVID-19 samples, acute and convalescent, were from the United States, Italy and Spain. PBMCs, B-cell-depleted T cells, or T cells were the source of the cDNA or gDNA that made up the material.

Under the authors' procedure: Reference gene primer amplification gave estimated nucleated cell counts. TCRdb's table, derived via immunoSEQ multiplex PCR, lists solely in-frame clones and lacks some. The V and J calls and clone size are taken from that table; D and trimming were inferred from the DNA. The data contain under 300,000 clones, roughly nine tenths of them singletons. Germline-derived CDR1 and CDR2 are LNHDA and SQIVND (reference sequence). The CDR3 is made up of 16 amino acids. The V segment lost 7 bases and the J segment 0 bases; nucleotides outside the gene matches: 7. The sample was peripheral blood. This rearrangement joins TRBV19 to TRBJ2-2, with 8 bases identical to TRBD2. The clonotype comes from a man aged 55-75 years with acute or convalescent COVID-19. CDR3 coding DNA: TGTGCCAGTAAGACGCTAGCGGGTACGAACACCGGGGAGCTGTTTTTT. Residues: CASKTLAGTNTGELFF.